This TCR beta chain was captured by sequencing in a study of T cell responses to AZD1222 COVID-19 vaccine. Libraries were prepared by immunoSEQ multiplex PCR; TCRdb keeps only in-frame clonotypes and omits some of them. The sample comprises more than 85,000 clones, about 91% of which are singletons, and about 40% rests with the top ten. V was clipped by 4 bases and J by 4 bases, with 14 bases between them. The CDR3 sequence is 14 residues long. Per the germline V gene, CDR1 is SGHRS and CDR2 is YFSETQ. The chain has TRBV5-1 and TRBJ1-1; D gene ambiguous. This TCR was recovered from an adult who received the AZD1222 COVID-19 vaccine. The starting material was peripheral blood, obtained 28 days after the second AZD1222 dose. In DNA form, the CDR3 reads TGCGCCAGCAGCCCCGGATTAGTAGGCACTGAAGCTTTCTTT. It translates to CASSPGLVGTEAFF.